The clone carrying this T cell receptor beta chain was seen only a few times. The target antigen is unknown. This specimen comes from a study of quantifying T cell responses using KT2 cells. Study-wide background: TCR alpha and beta constant-region primers primed reverse transcription of RNA. The T4 ligation step was estimated to exceed 8.5% efficiency under optimum conditions. Study conclusions and caveats: KT2 sequence counts showed saturation when very many KT2 cells were spiked in.

V was pared by 1 base and J by 1 base, with 2 bases between. The CDR3 has 13 amino acids. Germline CDR1 is SQVTM and CDR2 is ANQGSEA. Each cDNA got a UMI-containing oligo ligated at its 3' end. First-round PCR used roughly 4 cycles and beta primers RC1.1 and RC1.2 covering TRBC1 and TRBC2. TCRdb ran MiXCR on the UMI-ligation and nested PCR reads and lists one entry per CDR3 protein. The table has around 50,000 distinct CDR3 sequences, roughly 10% seen once. KT2, a clone with a known TCR, was spiked into unfractionated PBMC. Fixed numbers of PBMC received varying amounts of KT2 cells. Sequenced sample: PBMCs spiked with cells of the T cell clone KT2. V usage is TRBV29-1 and J usage is TRBJ2-6; no clear D gene. The clonotype originates from a human donor. Written as DNA, the CDR3 is TGCAGCGTTGAAGTATCTGGGGCCAACGTCCTGACTTTC. Translated: CSVEVSGANVLTF.